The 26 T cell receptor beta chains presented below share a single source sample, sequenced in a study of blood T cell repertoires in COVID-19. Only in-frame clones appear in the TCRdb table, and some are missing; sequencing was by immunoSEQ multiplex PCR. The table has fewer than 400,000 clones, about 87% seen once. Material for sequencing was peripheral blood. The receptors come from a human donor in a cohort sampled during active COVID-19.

In nucleotides, the CDR3 is TGTGCCAGCAGTCACACAGCGGATCAGCCCCAGCATTTT. Its protein product is CASSHTADQPQHF. The rearrangement links TRBV12-3 or TRBV12-4 to TRBJ1-5; D unclear. CDR3 length equals 13 residues. The V end lost 5 bases, the J end lost 5 bases, and 10 bases lay between the germline ends.

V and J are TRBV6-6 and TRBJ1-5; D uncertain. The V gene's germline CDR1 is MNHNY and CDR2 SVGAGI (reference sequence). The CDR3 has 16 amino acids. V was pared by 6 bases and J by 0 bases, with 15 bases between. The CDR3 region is CASSPGRHNSNQPQHF. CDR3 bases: TGTGCCAGCAGCCCAGGCAGGCATAATAGCAATCAGCCCCAGCATTTT.

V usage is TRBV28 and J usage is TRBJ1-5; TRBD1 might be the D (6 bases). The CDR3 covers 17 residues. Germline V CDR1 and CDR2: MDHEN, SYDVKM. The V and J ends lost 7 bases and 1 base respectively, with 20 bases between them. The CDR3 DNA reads TGTGCCAGCACCACCGGGGGGGCGGGCGACAGCAATCAGCCCCAGCATTTT. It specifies CASTTGGAGDSNQPQHF.

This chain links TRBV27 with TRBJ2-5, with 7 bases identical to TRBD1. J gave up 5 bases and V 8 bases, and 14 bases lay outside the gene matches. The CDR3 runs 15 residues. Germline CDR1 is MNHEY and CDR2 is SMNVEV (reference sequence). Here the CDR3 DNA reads TGTGCCAGCTGGACCTTCAGGGGGAGAGGGGAGACCCAGTACTTC. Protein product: CASWTFRGRGETQYF.

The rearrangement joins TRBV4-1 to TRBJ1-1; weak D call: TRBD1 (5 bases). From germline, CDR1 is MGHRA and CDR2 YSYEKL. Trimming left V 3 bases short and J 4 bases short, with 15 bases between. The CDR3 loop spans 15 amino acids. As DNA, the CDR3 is TGCGCCAGCAGCCATCCCGCCGCAAGGGGCACTGAAGCTTTCTTT. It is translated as CASSHPAARGTEAFF.

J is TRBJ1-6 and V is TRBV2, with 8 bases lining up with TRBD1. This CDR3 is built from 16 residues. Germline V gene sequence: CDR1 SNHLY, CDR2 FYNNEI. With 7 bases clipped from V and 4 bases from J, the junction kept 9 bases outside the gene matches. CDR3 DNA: TGTGCCAGCAATCTCGACAGGGGCGGGTATAATTCACCCCTCCACTTT. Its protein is CASNLDRGGYNSPLHF. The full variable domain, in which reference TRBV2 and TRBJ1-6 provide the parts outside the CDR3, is EPEVTQTPSHQVTQMGQEVILRCVPISNHLYFYWYRQILGQKVEFLVSFYNNEISEKSEIFDDQFSVERPDGSNFTLKIRSTKLEDSAMYFCASNLDRGGYNSPLHFGNGTRLTVT.

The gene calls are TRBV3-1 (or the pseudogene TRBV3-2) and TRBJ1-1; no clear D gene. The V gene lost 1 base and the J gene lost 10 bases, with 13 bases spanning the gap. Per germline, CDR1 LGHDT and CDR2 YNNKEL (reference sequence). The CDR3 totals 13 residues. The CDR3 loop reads CASSQGRPAAAFF. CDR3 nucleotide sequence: TGTGCCAGCAGCCAAGGGCGTCCGGCGGCAGCTTTCTTT.

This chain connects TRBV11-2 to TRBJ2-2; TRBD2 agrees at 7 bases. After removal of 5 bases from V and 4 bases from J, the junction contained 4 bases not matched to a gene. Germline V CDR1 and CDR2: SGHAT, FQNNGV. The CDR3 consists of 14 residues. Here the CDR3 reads CASSRGLLTGELFF. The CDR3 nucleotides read TGTGCCAGCAGCAGGGGACTACTCACCGGGGAGCTGTTTTTT.

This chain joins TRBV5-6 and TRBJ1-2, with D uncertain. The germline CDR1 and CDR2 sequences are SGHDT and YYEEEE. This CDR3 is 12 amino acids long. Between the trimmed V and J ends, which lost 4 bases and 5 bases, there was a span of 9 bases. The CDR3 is CASSVLGYGYTF. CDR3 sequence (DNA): TGTGCCAGCAGCGTCCTCGGGTATGGCTACACCTTC.

This CDR3 reads CASSTGTGTEAFF. CDR3 sequence (DNA): TGTGCCAGCAGCACCGGGACAGGCACTGAAGCTTTCTTT. V and J are TRBV11-1 and TRBJ1-1, with TRBD1 matching over 8 bases. V was pared by 5 bases and J by 4 bases, with 3 bases of the junction left unmatched. The CDR3 spans 13 residues. Germline V gene sequence: CDR1 SGHAT, CDR2 FQDESV (reference sequence). Drawing the rest from reference TRBV11-1 and TRBJ1-1, the complete variable domain is EAEVAQSPRYKITEKSQAVAFWCDPISGHATLYWYRQILGQGPELLVQFQDESVVDDSQLPKDRFSAERLKGVDSTLKIQPAELGDSAMYLCASSTGTGTEAFFGQGTRLTVV.

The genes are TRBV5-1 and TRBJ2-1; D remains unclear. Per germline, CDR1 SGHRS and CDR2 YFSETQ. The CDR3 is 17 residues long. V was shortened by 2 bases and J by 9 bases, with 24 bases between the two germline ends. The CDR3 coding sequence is TGCGCCAGCAGCTTATCCCGATTCTTCCGCAGGAATAGTGAGCAGTTCTTC. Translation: CASSLSRFFRRNSEQFF.

The chain's CDR3 is CASRGGLAGGLYEQYF. The CDR3 region has the DNA TGCGCCAGCAGAGGCGGACTAGCGGGAGGGCTCTACGAGCAGTACTTC. The rearrangement links TRBV4-1 to TRBJ2-7; 15 bases are shared with TRBD2. Germline-derived CDR1 and CDR2 are MGHRA and YSYEKL. The CDR3 contains 16 residues. The V gene end was trimmed by 6 bases and the J gene end by 3 bases; junction bases not matched to a gene: 6.

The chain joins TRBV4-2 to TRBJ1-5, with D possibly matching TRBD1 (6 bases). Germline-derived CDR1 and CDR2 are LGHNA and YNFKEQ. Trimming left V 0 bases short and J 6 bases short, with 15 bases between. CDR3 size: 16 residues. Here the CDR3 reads CASSQDWAGVGQPQHF. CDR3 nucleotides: TGTGCCAGCAGCCAAGATTGGGCAGGGGTCGGTCAGCCCCAGCATTTT.

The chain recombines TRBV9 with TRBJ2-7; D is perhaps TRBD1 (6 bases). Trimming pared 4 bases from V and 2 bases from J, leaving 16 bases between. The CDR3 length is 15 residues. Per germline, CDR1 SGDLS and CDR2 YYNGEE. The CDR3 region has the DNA TGTGCCAGCAGCCCCCCTTCGGACAGAGCCTACGAGCAGTACTTC. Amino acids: CASSPPSDRAYEQYF.

CDR3 region: CATSGLFVDIGAFF. In DNA, the CDR3 is TGTGCCACCAGCGGCCTCTTCGTCGACATTGGAGCTTTCTTT. The chain combines TRBV15 with TRBJ1-1; D unresolved. Trimming cost V 5 bases and J 10 bases, with 20 bases left between them. CDR3 length: 14 amino acids. Germline CDR1 is LNHNV and CDR2 is YYDKDF (reference sequence).

CDR3 protein: CASSEARNSPLHF. The DNA of the CDR3 is TGTGCCAGCAGTGAGGCCAGAAATTCACCCCTCCACTTT. The chain joins TRBV6-1 to TRBJ1-6; no reliable D call. CDR3 length equals 13 residues. V lost 3 bases to trimming and J lost 7 bases, with 7 bases between them. Germline V lookup: CDR1 MNHNS, CDR2 SASEGT.

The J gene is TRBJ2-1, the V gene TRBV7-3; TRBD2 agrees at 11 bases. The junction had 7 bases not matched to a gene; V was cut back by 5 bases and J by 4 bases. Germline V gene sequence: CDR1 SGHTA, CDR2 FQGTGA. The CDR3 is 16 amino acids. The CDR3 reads CASSPYGTSGYNEQFF. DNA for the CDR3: TGTGCCAGCAGCCCATATGGGACTAGCGGATACAATGAGCAGTTCTTC.

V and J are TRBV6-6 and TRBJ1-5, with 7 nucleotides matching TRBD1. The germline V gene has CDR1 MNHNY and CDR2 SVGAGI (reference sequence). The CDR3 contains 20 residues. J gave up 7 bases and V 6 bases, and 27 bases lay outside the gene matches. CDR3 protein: CASSSSEGDLGLPRGQPQHF. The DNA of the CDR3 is TGTGCCAGCAGCAGCAGTGAGGGGGATTTGGGACTCCCCAGGGGGCAGCCCCAGCATTTT.

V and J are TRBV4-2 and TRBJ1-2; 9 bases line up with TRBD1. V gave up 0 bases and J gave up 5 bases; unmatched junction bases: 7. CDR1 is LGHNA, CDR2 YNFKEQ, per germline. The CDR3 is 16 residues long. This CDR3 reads CASSQDQRDRVYGYTF. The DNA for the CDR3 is TGTGCCAGCAGCCAAGACCAGCGGGACAGGGTATATGGCTACACCTTC.

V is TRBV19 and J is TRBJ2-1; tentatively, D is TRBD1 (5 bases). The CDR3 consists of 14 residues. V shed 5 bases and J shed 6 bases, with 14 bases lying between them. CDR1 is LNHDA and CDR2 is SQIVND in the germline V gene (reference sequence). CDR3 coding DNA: TGTGCCAGTAGTTGGTTCACAACAGGCAATGAGCAGTTCTTC. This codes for CASSWFTTGNEQFF.

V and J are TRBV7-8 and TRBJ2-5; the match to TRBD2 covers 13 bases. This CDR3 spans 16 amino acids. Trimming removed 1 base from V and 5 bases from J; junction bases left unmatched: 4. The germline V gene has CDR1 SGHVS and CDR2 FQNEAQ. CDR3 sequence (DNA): TGTGCCAGCAGCTTAGAGGGACTAGCGGGATTTGAGACCCAGTACTTC. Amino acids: CASSLEGLAGFETQYF.

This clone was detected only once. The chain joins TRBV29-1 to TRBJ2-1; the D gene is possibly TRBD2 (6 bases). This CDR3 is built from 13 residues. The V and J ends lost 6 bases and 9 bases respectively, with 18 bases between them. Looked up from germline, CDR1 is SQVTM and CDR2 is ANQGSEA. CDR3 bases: TGCAGCGTCCAGGGAGGTGCCGTTTTTGAGCAGTTCTTC. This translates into CSVQGGAVFEQFF.

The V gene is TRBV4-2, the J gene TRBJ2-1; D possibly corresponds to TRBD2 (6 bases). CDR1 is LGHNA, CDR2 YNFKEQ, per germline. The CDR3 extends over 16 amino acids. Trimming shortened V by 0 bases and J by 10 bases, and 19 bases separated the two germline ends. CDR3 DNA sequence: TGTGCCAGCAGCCAAGAGGAGGGACTGGGGGGTAGGGAGCAGTTCTTC. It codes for CASSQEEGLGGREQFF.

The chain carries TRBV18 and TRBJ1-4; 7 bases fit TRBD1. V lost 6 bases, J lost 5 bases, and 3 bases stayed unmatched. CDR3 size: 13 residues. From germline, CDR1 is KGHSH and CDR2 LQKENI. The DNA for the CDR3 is TGTGCCAGCTCGACAGGGCTGAATGAAAAACTGTTTTTT. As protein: CASSTGLNEKLFF.

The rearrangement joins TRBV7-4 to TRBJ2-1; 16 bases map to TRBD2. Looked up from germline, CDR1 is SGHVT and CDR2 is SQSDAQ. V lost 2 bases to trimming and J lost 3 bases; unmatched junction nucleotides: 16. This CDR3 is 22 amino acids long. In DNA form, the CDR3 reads TGTGCCAGCAGCTTAAGCCCCGGGACTAGCGGGAGGGCCTATAGTCACTACAATGAGCAGTTCTTC. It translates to CASSLSPGTSGRAYSHYNEQFF.

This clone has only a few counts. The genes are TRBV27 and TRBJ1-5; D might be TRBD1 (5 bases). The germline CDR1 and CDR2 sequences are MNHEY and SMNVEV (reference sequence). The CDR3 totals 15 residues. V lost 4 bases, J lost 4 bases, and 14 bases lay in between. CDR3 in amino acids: CASSSKGRLNQPQHF. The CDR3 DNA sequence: TGTGCCAGCAGTTCCAAGGGGAGGCTTAATCAGCCCCAGCATTTT.